The T cell receptor (beta chain) under discussion was sequenced for a study of cytomegalovirus exposure and HLA in healthy donors. Whole-study results and caveats: Donors were assumed by presence/absence analyses to have roughly uniform sequencing depth.

This clone appeared a few times. Its antigen is currently unknown. Amplification used 60 Vbeta primers and 13 Jbeta primers. Data came from immunoSEQ multiplex PCR; TCRdb stores just in-frame clones and leaves some out. The table records 100,000 or so clones, approximately 72% of them present only once. The receptor was isolated from a man under 40 in good health and CMV-seropositive. The material sequenced was PBMCs.

The CDR3 region is CASSLVGGGAGANVLTF. The CDR3 DNA reads as TGTGCCAGCAGCTTAGTAGGAGGGGGGGCTGGGGCCAACGTCCTGACTTTC. The V and J genes are TRBV7-8 and TRBJ2-6; weak D call: TRBD2 (7 bases). Germline V gene sequence: CDR1 SGHVS, CDR2 FQNEAQ. This CDR3 region has 17 residues. With 1 base removed from V and 2 bases from J, the gap between germline ends came to 12 bases.